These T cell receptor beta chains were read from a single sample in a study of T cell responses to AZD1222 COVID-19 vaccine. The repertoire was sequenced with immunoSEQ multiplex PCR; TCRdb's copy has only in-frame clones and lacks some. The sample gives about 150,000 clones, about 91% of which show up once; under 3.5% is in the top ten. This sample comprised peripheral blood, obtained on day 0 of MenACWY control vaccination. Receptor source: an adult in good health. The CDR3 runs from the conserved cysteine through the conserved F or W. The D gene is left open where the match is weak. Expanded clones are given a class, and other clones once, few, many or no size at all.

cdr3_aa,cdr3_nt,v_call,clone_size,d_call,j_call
CASTLYPGESDGYTF,TGTGCCAGCACCCTCTATCCGGGGGAGTCGGACGGCTACACCTTC,TRBV27,NA,NA,TRBJ1-2
CASSGQVMAFF,TGTGCCAGCTCAGGACAGGTGATGGCTTTCTTT,TRBV18,once,TRBD1,TRBJ1-1
CASSLTTVTGELFF,TGTGCCAGCTCACTGACGACAGTCACCGGGGAGCTGTTTTTT,TRBV18,NA,NA,TRBJ2-2
CASSSKLAGGIQETQYF,TGTGCCAGCAGCTCGAAACTAGCGGGGGGGATCCAAGAGACCCAGTACTTC,TRBV7-2,few,TRBD2,TRBJ2-5
CASSSYNEQFF,TGTGCCAGCAGTTCCTACAATGAGCAGTTCTTC,TRBV12-3/TRBV12-4,NA,NA,TRBJ2-1
CASSPNLLMNTEAFF,TGCGCCAGCAGCCCAAACCTCCTCATGAACACTGAAGCTTTCTTT,TRBV5-1,NA,NA,TRBJ1-1
CASGLVFLGANVLTF,TGTGCTAGTGGTTTGGTCTTCTTGGGGGCCAACGTCCTGACTTTC,TRBV12-5,NA,NA,TRBJ2-6
CASSTRTGGNTIYF,TGTGCCAGCAGCACCCGGACGGGTGGAAACACCATATATTTT,TRBV5-6,NA,NA,TRBJ1-3
CASSSDNSPLHF,TGCGCCAGCAGCTCAGATAATTCACCCCTCCACTTT,TRBV5-1,NA,NA,TRBJ1-6
CAISARSLRETEAFF,TGTGCCATCAGTGCGCGATCCCTCAGGGAGACTGAAGCTTTCTTT,TRBV10-3,NA,NA,TRBJ1-1